The rows below give T cell receptor beta chains drawn from one sample of a study of vaccination and CD4 T cells after COVID-19. No cognate antigen is known for these TCRs. TCRdb reprocessed the PCR reads with MiXCR, giving one entry per CDR3 protein. This sample has 6,500 to 7,500 distinct CDR3 sequences, with roughly a third found just once. The source material was CD4+ T cells from blood, cultured in vitro. The receptor source for this set is a human donor in good health. Each CDR3 is given with its conserved first and last residue. D genes are given only for firm matches. Some rows have no size entry. The others give once, few or many, or a class for an expanded clone.

V gene	clone size	J gene	D gene	CDR3 protein	CDR3 DNA
TRBV12-3/TRBV12-4	-	TRBJ2-1	TRBD2	CASSISVTSSWNEQFF	TGTGCCAGCAGTATCTCAGTGACTAGCAGCTGGAATGAGCAGTTCTTC
TRBV5-6	-	TRBJ2-7	TRBD2	CASSLLTSAFSYEQYF	TGTGCCAGCAGCTTACTTACTAGCGCATTCTCCTACGAGCAGTACTTC
TRBV19	-	TRBJ2-3	TRBD2	CASSASGYTDTQYF	TGTGCCAGTAGTGCTAGCGGGTATACAGATACGCAGTATTTT
TRBV20-1	medium-sized	TRBJ2-2	TRBD2	CSARRRLAGGRTGELFF	TGCAGTGCTAGACGACGACTAGCGGGGGGGCGGACCGGGGAGCTGTTTTTT
TRBV11-2	few	TRBJ2-5	TRBD2	CASSLSSGETQYF	TGTGCCAGCAGCTTATCTAGCGGAGAGACCCAGTACTTC
TRBV7-6	few	TRBJ2-7	-	CASSPTGNEQYF	TGTGCCAGCAGCCCTACAGGCAACGAGCAGTACTTC
TRBV12-3/TRBV12-4	-	TRBJ1-5	-	CASSPIQGGQPQHF	TGTGCCAGCAGTCCAATCCAGGGAGGTCAGCCCCAGCATTTT
TRBV20-1	-	TRBJ2-5	TRBD1	CGATDRDQETQYF	TGCGGTGCAACGGACAGGGACCAAGAGACCCAGTACTTC
TRBV27	-	TRBJ1-2	-	CASTAGTKGVVRSYTF	TGTGCCAGCACGGCGGGGACCAAGGGGGTGGTAAGAAGCTACACCTTC
TRBV7-3	few	TRBJ1-6	-	CASSTTGSDSPLHF	TGTGCCAGCAGCACTACAGGGTCCGATTCACCCCTCCACTTT
TRBV20-1	-	TRBJ1-4	TRBD1	CSASGGPTNEKLFF	TGCAGTGCTTCAGGGGGGCCAACTAATGAAAAACTGTTTTTT
TRBV6-1	few	TRBJ1-3	TRBD1	CASTLDRGVGNTIYF	TGTGCCAGCACCCTTGACAGGGGTGTAGGAAACACCATATATTTT
TRBV6-5	-	TRBJ2-1	-	CASSSDFYPGSSYNEQFF	TGTGCCAGCAGTTCCGACTTTTATCCGGGATCCTCCTACAATGAGCAGTTCTTC
TRBV2	large	TRBJ1-3	-	CASTRDTGNTIYF	TGTGCCAGCACCAGGGACACAGGAAACACCATATATTTT
TRBV6-1	few	TRBJ1-2	-	CASRPPEVGYGYTF	TGTGCCAGCAGACCCCCGGAGGTGGGCTATGGCTACACCTTC
TRBV21-1	-	TRBJ1-2	-	CASSKVRGGDYGYTF	TGTGCCAGCAGCAAAGTACGTGGTGGGGACTATGGCTACACCTTC
TRBV6-1	-	TRBJ1-2	-	CASSDLTVMNGYTF	TGTGCCAGCAGTGACCTGACAGTGATGAATGGCTACACCTTC
TRBV12-3/TRBV12-4	-	TRBJ1-2	-	CASSLGLGYTF	TGTGCCAGCAGTTTAGGGCTTGGCTACACCTTC
TRBV12-3/TRBV12-4	few	TRBJ1-2	-	CASSLGGGAGYTF	TGTGCCAGCAGTTTAGGTGGGGGAGCTGGCTACACCTTC
TRBV7-8	-	TRBJ1-3	-	CASSSAGNTIYF	TGTGCCAGCAGCTCTGCCGGAAACACCATATATTTT
TRBV7-9	-	TRBJ1-1	-	CASSSRGPIEAFF	TGTGCCAGCAGCTCCCGGGGACCTATCGAAGCTTTCTTT
TRBV20-1	-	TRBJ2-7	TRBD1	CSANSGGKAYEQYF	TGCAGTGCCAACTCAGGGGGAAAGGCCTACGAGCAGTACTTC
TRBV5-8	-	TRBJ1-2	-	CASGHETFYTF	TGTGCCAGCGGACACGAAACCTTCTACACCTTC
TRBV30	-	TRBJ1-6	-	CAWSVGHTGGSPLHF	TGTGCCTGGAGTGTTGGGCACACGGGGGGTTCACCCCTCCACTTT
TRBV30	-	TRBJ1-6	TRBD1	CAWSEGTDNSPLHF	TGTGCCTGGAGTGAGGGGACAGATAATTCACCCCTCCACTTT
TRBV9	-	TRBJ2-5	-	CASSLHPTRDGGETQYF	TGTGCCAGCAGCCTACATCCGACCAGGGATGGGGGGGAGACCCAGTACTTC
TRBV20-1	few	TRBJ1-1	-	CSASPGGSLTNTEAFF	TGCAGTGCTAGCCCCGGGGGCAGCCTTACGAACACTGAAGCTTTCTTT
TRBV5-1	-	TRBJ2-5	TRBD2	CASSLSGLAGETQYF	TGCGCCAGCAGCTTGAGCGGACTAGCTGGAGAGACCCAGTACTTC
TRBV12-3/TRBV12-4	few	TRBJ1-1	-	CASSSFSNTEAFF	TGTGCCAGCAGCTCCTTCTCCAACACTGAAGCTTTCTTT
TRBV7-3	few	TRBJ2-5	-	CASSLGDGTQYF	TGTGCCAGCAGCTTAGGGGACGGGACCCAGTACTTC
TRBV24-1	once	TRBJ2-2	TRBD2	CATSDPGLAGAGDTGELFF	TGTGCCACCAGTGATCCGGGACTAGCGGGGGCGGGGGACACCGGGGAGCTGTTTTTT
TRBV6-5	few	TRBJ2-3	-	CASSSPGEPYTQYF	TGTGCCAGCAGTTCCCCGGGGGAGCCCTATACGCAGTATTTT
TRBV29-1	-	TRBJ1-1	-	CSVEPTGEAFF	TGCAGCGTAGAACCGACAGGAGAAGCTTTCTTT
TRBV20-1	-	TRBJ1-1	-	CSATRTVGTEAFF	TGCAGTGCTACCCGGACGGTTGGGACTGAAGCTTTCTTT
TRBV15	-	TRBJ1-5	-	CATSRDDQPQHF	TGTGCCACCAGCAGAGATGATCAGCCCCAGCATTTT
TRBV29-1	few	TRBJ2-7	-	CSVLSSEHEQYF	TGCAGCGTGTTATCCTCGGAGCACGAGCAGTACTTC
TRBV10-1	-	TRBJ2-1	-	CASSESAEYNEQFF	TGCGCCAGCAGTGAGTCGGCGGAGTACAATGAGCAGTTCTTC
TRBV5-8	-	TRBJ1-5	-	CASSFWGQPQHF	TGTGCCAGCAGCTTTTGGGGACAGCCCCAGCATTTT
TRBV30	few	TRBJ1-1	-	CAYGQNTEAFF	TGTGCCTACGGACAGAACACTGAAGCTTTCTTT
TRBV20-1	-	TRBJ2-3	-	CSANRGTDTQYF	TGCAGTGCTAATAGGGGCACAGATACGCAGTATTTT
TRBV7-2	-	TRBJ1-1	-	CASSFDTEAFF	TGTGCCAGCAGCTTTGACACTGAAGCTTTCTTT
TRBV7-8	-	TRBJ1-6	-	CASSPSTGSYNSPLHF	TGTGCCAGCAGCCCTTCTACAGGGTCCTATAATTCACCCCTCCACTTT
TRBV9	-	TRBJ1-2	-	CASTPLGYGYTF	TGTGCCAGCACGCCTTTGGGGTATGGCTACACCTTC
TRBV20-1	-	TRBJ2-3	TRBD2	CSALNSGGVSDTQYF	TGCAGTGCTCTCAATAGCGGGGGGGTATCAGATACGCAGTATTTT
TRBV11-1	-	TRBJ1-2	-	CASSPSGLEGIYGYTF	TGTGCCAGCAGCCCTTCGGGGTTGGAGGGGATCTATGGCTACACCTTC
TRBV14	few	TRBJ1-2	-	CASSPNVLYGYTF	TGTGCCAGCAGCCCCAACGTTCTCTATGGCTACACCTTC
TRBV10-2	-	TRBJ1-5	-	CASLQGHNQPQHF	TGCGCCAGCCTACAGGGACACAATCAGCCCCAGCATTTT
TRBV19	-	TRBJ1-5	-	CASSIQDAEPQHF	TGTGCCAGTAGTATCCAGGATGCGGAGCCCCAGCATTTT
TRBV30	large	TRBJ1-2	TRBD1	CAGFTGGMAGYTF	TGTGCCGGGTTTACAGGGGGAATGGCGGGCTACACCTTC
TRBV6-1	-	TRBJ1-4	-	CASSTLRVPNEKLFF	TGTGCCAGCAGTACTCTAAGGGTGCCTAATGAAAAACTGTTTTTT
TRBV19	once	TRBJ1-1	-	CASTPREGLNTEAFF	TGTGCCAGTACACCCCGGGAAGGTTTGAACACTGAAGCTTTCTTT
TRBV6-1	few	TRBJ2-3	-	CASSEDRDGTSTDTQYF	TGTGCCAGCAGTGAAGATCGAGACGGAACAAGCACAGATACGCAGTATTTT
TRBV6-1	-	TRBJ1-2	TRBD1	CASSAPGTGKKSGYTF	TGTGCCAGCAGTGCACCCGGGACAGGGAAAAAAAGTGGCTACACCTTC
TRBV10-1	-	TRBJ2-7	-	CASSDSYEQYF	TGCGCCAGCAGTGACTCCTACGAGCAGTACTTC
TRBV6-5	-	TRBJ1-2	-	CASSYSKAGFYGYTF	TGTGCCAGCAGTTACTCGAAAGCAGGTTTTTATGGCTACACCTTC